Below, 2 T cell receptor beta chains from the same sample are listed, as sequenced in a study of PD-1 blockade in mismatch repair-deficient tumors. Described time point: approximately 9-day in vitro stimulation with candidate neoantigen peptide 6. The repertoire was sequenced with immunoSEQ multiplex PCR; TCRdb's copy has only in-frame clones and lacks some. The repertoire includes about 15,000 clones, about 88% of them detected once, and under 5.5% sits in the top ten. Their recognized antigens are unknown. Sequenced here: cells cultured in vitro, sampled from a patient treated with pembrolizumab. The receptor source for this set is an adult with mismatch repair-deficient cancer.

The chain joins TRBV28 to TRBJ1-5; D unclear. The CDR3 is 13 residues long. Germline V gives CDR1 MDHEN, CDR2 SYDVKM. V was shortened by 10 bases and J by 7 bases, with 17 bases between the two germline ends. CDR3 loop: CATRRGSEQPQHF. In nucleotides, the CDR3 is TGTGCCACACGGCGGGGATCGGAGCAGCCCCAGCATTTT. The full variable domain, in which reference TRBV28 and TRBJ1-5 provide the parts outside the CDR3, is DVKVTQSSRYLVKRTGEKVFLECVQDMDHENMFWYRQDPGLGLRLIYFSYDVKMKEKGDIPEGYSVSREKKERFSLILESASTNQTSMYLCATRRGSEQPQHFGDGTRLSIL.

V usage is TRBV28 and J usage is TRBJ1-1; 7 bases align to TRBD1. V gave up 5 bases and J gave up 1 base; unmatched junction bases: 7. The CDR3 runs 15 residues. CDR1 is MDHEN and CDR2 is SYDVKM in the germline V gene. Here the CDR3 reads CASSPRGQANTEAFF. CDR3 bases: TGTGCCAGCAGTCCCCGAGGACAGGCGAACACTGAAGCTTTCTTT. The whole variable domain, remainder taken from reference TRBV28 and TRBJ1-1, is DVKVTQSSRYLVKRTGEKVFLECVQDMDHENMFWYRQDPGLGLRLIYFSYDVKMKEKGDIPEGYSVSREKKERFSLILESASTNQTSMYLCASSPRGQANTEAFFGQGTRLTVV.